This paragraph reports one TCR beta chain. Its matching antigen is unknown. The length of the CDR3 is 14 residues. V lost 2 bases to trimming and J lost 7 bases, with 14 bases between them. CDR1 is SEHNR and CDR2 is FQNEAQ in the germline V gene (reference sequence). These data belong to a study of post-analysis software for immune sequencing data. Unique molecular identifiers were present in the TCR beta cDNA libraries. T cells, about 0.9 to 11 million of them, yielded 500,000 to 600,000 cDNA molecules. Using its own MiXCR run on the PCR reads, TCRdb lists one record per CDR3 protein. The table includes about 560,000 distinct CDR3 sequences, roughly 45% detected once. The study, taken as a whole, reports: Included in a set of roughly five TRBV segments more frequent in patients than controls were TRBV5-6, TRBV5-1 and TRBV20-1. Controls significantly exceeded multiple sclerosis patients in normalized Chao1 diversity.

Specimen: blood. The rearrangement joins TRBV7-9 to TRBJ2-5; D may be TRBD1 (5 bases). The TCR originated in a girl aged 10-17 years with multiple sclerosis. The CDR3, as DNA: TGTGCCAGCAGCTTAAGTGTGGGGCTAGGGACCCAGTACTTC. As protein: CASSLSVGLGTQYF. Supplemented by reference TRBV7-9 and TRBJ2-5, the full variable domain reads DTGVSQNPRHKITKRGQNVTFRCDPISEHNRLYWYRQTLGQGPEFLTYFQNEAQLEKSRLLSDRFSAERPKGSFSTLEIQRTEQGDSAMYLCASSLSVGLGTQYFGPGTRLLVL.